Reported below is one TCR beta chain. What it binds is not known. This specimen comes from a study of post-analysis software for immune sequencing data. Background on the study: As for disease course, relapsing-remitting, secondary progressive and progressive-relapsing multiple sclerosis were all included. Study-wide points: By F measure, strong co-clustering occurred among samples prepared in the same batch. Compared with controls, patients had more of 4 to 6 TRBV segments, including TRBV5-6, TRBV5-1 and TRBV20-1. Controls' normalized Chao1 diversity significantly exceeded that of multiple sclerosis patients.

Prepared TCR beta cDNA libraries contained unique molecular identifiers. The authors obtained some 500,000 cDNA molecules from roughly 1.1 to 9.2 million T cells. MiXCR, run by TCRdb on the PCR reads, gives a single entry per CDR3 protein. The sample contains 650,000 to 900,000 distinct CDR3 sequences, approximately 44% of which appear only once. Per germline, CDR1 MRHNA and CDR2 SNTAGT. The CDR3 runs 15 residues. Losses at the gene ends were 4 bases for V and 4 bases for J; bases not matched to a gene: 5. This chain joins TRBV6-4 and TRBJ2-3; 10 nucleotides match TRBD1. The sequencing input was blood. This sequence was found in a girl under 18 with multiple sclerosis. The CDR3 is CASSVTGGDSDTQYF. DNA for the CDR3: TGTGCCAGCAGTGTGACAGGGGGCGATTCAGATACGCAGTATTTT.